The next 5 T cell receptor beta chains were all read from a single sample in a study of CD8 T cells in ankylosing spondylitis. TCRdb re-called the 5' RACE reads with MiXCR, one entry per CDR3 protein. The sample has almost 400,000 distinct CDR3 sequences; about a fifth are singletons. These receptors' targets are unknown. Overall study findings and caveats: There was a TCR beta motif, made of several highly homologous variants, that appeared characteristic of ankylosing spondylitis blood.

Material for sequencing was blood, either unsorted or a sorted T cell fraction (not recorded which). The receptors were gathered from a male donor with ankylosing spondylitis.

The gene calls are TRBV20-1 and TRBJ2-1; the match to TRBD2 covers 12 bases. V shed 0 bases and J 10 bases; nucleotides not matched to a gene: 7. The germline V gene encodes CDR1 DFQATT and CDR2 SNEGSKA (reference sequence). The CDR3 is 15 residues long. The chain's CDR3 is CSARDRLAGVREQFF. The CDR3 DNA reads as TGCAGTGCTAGAGACAGACTAGCGGGAGTGAGGGAGCAGTTCTTC.

This chain uses TRBV25-1 with TRBJ2-5; 9 bases are a match to TRBD1. Germline V gene data show CDR1 as MGHDK and CDR2 as SYGVNS. Trimming removed 4 bases from V and 6 bases from J; junction bases left unmatched: 9. The length of the CDR3 is 15 residues. The CDR3 bases are TGTGCCAGCAGTGCTGGGACAGGGTCATTCAAGACCCAGTACTTC. Translated: CASSAGTGSFKTQYF.

This clonotype has a count of ten or more. The chain couples TRBV5-6 to TRBJ2-1; no clear D. Trimming stripped 2 bases from V and 5 bases from J, with 14 bases between. Germline V gives CDR1 SGHDT, CDR2 YYEEEE. CDR3 length equals 15 residues. The CDR3 loop reads CASSFGPDFDNEQFF. The DNA for the CDR3 is TGTGCCAGCAGCTTCGGACCCGATTTCGACAATGAGCAGTTCTTC.

The chain couples TRBV5-1 to TRBJ2-2; 12 bases fit TRBD2. Germline V gene sequence: CDR1 SGHRS, CDR2 YFSETQ. CDR3 length: 16 residues. V gave up 1 base and J gave up 7 bases; unmatched junction bases: 5. The CDR3 DNA follows: TGCGCCAGCAGCTTGCTAGCGGGAGGGCCGGTCGGGGAGCTGTTTTTT. Amino acids: CASSLLAGGPVGELFF.

The chain recombines TRBV20-1 with TRBJ2-1; D may be TRBD1 (5 bases). CDR3 length equals 14 residues. Germline V gives CDR1 DFQATT, CDR2 SNEGSKA (reference sequence). V was cut by 4 bases and J by 5 bases, with 15 bases left in between. This CDR3 is CSANNDRDDNEQFF. For the CDR3, the DNA is TGCAGTGCTAATAACGACAGAGACGACAATGAGCAGTTCTTC.